One and the same sample provided the 15 T cell receptor beta chains below, sequenced in a study of T cell responses to AZD1222 COVID-19 vaccine. Measured with immunoSEQ multiplex PCR; TCRdb has only the in-frame clones, and not every one. Of 150,000 to 200,000 clones listed, roughly 92% were seen once; the top ten hold just over 5%. The sequenced sample was peripheral blood, obtained 28 days after the second AZD1222 dose. These receptors were obtained from an adult who received the AZD1222 COVID-19 vaccine.

The rearrangement joins TRBV5-8 to TRBJ2-7; a possible D gene is TRBD2 (6 bases). Germline V gene sequence: CDR1 SGHTS, CDR2 YDEGEE. CDR3 size: 16 residues. V was trimmed by 2 bases and J by 9 bases, leaving 24 bases between them. CDR3 residues: CASSFTGSGLTSGQYF. DNA of the CDR3: TGTGCCAGCAGCTTTACCGGGAGTGGGCTTACCAGTGGGCAGTACTTC.

This chain joins TRBV10-1 and TRBJ2-7; a possible D gene is TRBD1 (5 bases). Per germline, CDR1 WNHNN and CDR2 SYGVQD (reference sequence). The CDR3 runs 15 residues. V lost 3 bases, J lost 3 bases, and 15 bases lay in between. The chain's CDR3 is CASSDAGQGSYEQYF. The CDR3 DNA sequence: TGCGCCAGCAGTGATGCTGGGCAGGGAAGCTACGAGCAGTACTTC.

This chain joins TRBV10-1 and TRBJ2-3, with D possibly TRBD1 on 5 matching bases. CDR1 and CDR2 (germline): WNHNN, SYGVQD (reference sequence). Between the trimmed V and J ends, which lost 7 bases and 4 bases, there was a span of 12 bases. This CDR3 region has 13 residues. For the CDR3, the DNA is TGCGCCAGCAATCCCTCAGGGTCAGATACGCAGTATTTT. Amino acids: CASNPSGSDTQYF.

The chain links TRBV9 to TRBJ1-2, with 10 bases aligning to TRBD1. With V trimmed by 3 bases and J by 4 bases, 6 bases remained unmatched. This CDR3 is built from 15 residues. The V gene's germline CDR1 is SGDLS and CDR2 YYNGEE. The CDR3 coding sequence is TGTGCCAGCAGCGCAGGACAGGGGGAGGGCTATGGCTACACCTTC. Encoded protein: CASSAGQGEGYGYTF.

The chain recombines TRBV9 with TRBJ2-5; TRBD1 agrees at 10 bases. Per the germline V gene, CDR1 is SGDLS and CDR2 is YYNGEE. Trimming took 7 bases from V and 5 from J; bases not matched to a gene: 14. The CDR3 consists of 16 residues. CDR3 bases: TGTGCCAGCGCCCCTTGGGGGACAGGGGAGTACGAGACCCAGTACTTC. This sequence encodes CASAPWGTGEYETQYF.

The chain is built from TRBV5-6 and TRBJ2-7; D possibly matches TRBD1 or TRBD2 (6 bases each). The CDR3 is 12 amino acids. The V gene lost 8 bases and the J gene lost 6 bases, with 15 bases spanning the gap. CDR1 is SGHDT, CDR2 YYEEEE, per germline. CDR3: CAREGGPGEQYF. In DNA form, the CDR3 reads TGTGCCAGAGAGGGGGGTCCCGGCGAGCAGTACTTC.

This chain links TRBV19 with TRBJ2-1; TRBD1 agrees at 8 bases. Germline V CDR1 and CDR2: LNHDA, SQIVND (reference sequence). The trim removed 6 bases at V and 5 bases at J, leaving 6 bases unmatched. CDR3 length: 14 residues. CDR3 region: CASRRTGRDNEQFF. The CDR3 DNA sequence: TGTGCCAGTAGGAGGACAGGGAGAGACAATGAGCAGTTCTTC.

The V gene is TRBV11-3, the J gene TRBJ2-1; 7 nucleotides agree with TRBD2. The V and J ends lost 1 base and 2 bases, in that order; junction bases with no gene match: 8. The CDR3 is made up of 17 amino acids. The germline V gene has CDR1 SGHNT and CDR2 YENEEA. Here the CDR3 DNA reads TGTGCCAGCAGCTTAGGGGTCGGGACTAATGCCTACAATGAGCAGTTCTTC. This translates into CASSLGVGTNAYNEQFF.

This clone came up a few times. The chain is built from TRBV11-2 and TRBJ1-3, with D uncertain. CDR1 and CDR2 from the germline V gene are SGHAT and FQNNGV. Deletions cut 0 bases from V and 4 bases from J, with 10 bases between. This CDR3 spans 15 amino acids. The CDR3 sequence is CASSLDPNGGNTIYF. DNA for the CDR3: TGTGCCAGCAGCTTAGATCCGAACGGAGGAAACACCATATATTTT.

This chain links TRBV5-5 with TRBJ1-1; maybe TRBD1 (6 bases). This CDR3 contains 12 residues. Trimming removed 0 bases from V and 11 bases from J, with 11 bases in between. Germline assignment: CDR1 SGHKS and CDR2 YYEKEE (reference sequence). Here the CDR3 DNA reads TGTGCCAGCAGCTTGGCGGGACAATCGGCTTTCTTT. As protein: CASSLAGQSAFF.

The V call is TRBV5-4, the J call TRBJ1-1; 7 bases align to TRBD1. With 5 bases clipped from V and 1 base from J, the junction kept 5 bases outside the gene matches. This CDR3 is 14 amino acids long. CDR1 SGHNT and CDR2 YYREEE come from the germline V gene (reference sequence). The CDR3 region is CASSRDSSNTEAFF. Here the CDR3 DNA reads TGTGCCAGCAGTCGGGACAGCTCGAACACTGAAGCTTTCTTT.

The V call is TRBV29-1, the J call TRBJ2-1; D might be TRBD2 (6 bases). The germline V gene has CDR1 SQVTM and CDR2 ANQGSEA. The length of the CDR3 is 13 residues. V dropped 5 bases and J dropped 8 bases, with 16 bases sitting between them. In nucleotides, the CDR3 is TGCAGCGTTTGGGGGTCAGGCGGGGATGAGCAGTTCTTC. It is translated as CSVWGSGGDEQFF.

This chain connects TRBV19 to TRBJ1-1; D not resolved. CDR3 size: 14 residues. The ends were cut back, 6 bases at V and 3 bases at J, with 14 bases in the middle. Germline V lookup: CDR1 LNHDA, CDR2 SQIVND (reference sequence). The CDR3 protein is CASSSDKEHTEAFF. For the CDR3, the DNA is TGTGCCAGTAGCAGTGACAAGGAGCACACTGAAGCTTTCTTT.

This clone appeared a few times. V is TRBV10-2 and J is TRBJ2-2, with a tentative D call TRBD2 (6 bases). Germline values: CDR1 WSHSY, CDR2 SAAADI. Trimming left V 5 bases short and J 8 bases short, with 15 bases between. The CDR3 sequence is 14 residues long. The CDR3 spells CASSFGLLYGELFF. In nucleotides, the CDR3 is TGCGCCAGCAGTTTTGGACTACTATATGGGGAGCTGTTTTTT.

The V gene is TRBV10-1, the J gene TRBJ2-7; D is possibly TRBD2 (5 bases). The CDR3 is 15 residues long. V shed 3 bases and J shed 0 bases, with 12 bases lying between them. Germline CDR1 is WNHNN and CDR2 is SYGVQD (reference sequence). In DNA form, the CDR3 reads TGCGCCAGCAGTGATGGTAGCGTAAGCTCCTACGAGCAGTACTTC. It encodes CASSDGSVSSYEQYF.